The present T cell receptor (beta chain) was sequenced within a study of PD-1 blockade in classical Hodgkin lymphoma. Background on the study: Patients received nivolumab 3 mg/kg intravenously every 2 weeks.

All patients relapsed after autologous stem cell transplantation, and brentuximab vedotin exposure varied. Here immunoSEQ multiplex PCR was the method, and the copy in TCRdb shows in-frame clones only, minus some. Here the sample spans roughly 140,000 clones, nearly 80% being singletons. A few counts support this clone. Its target is not known. Germline values: CDR1 GTSNPN, CDR2 SVGIG (reference sequence). The CDR3 is made up of 19 amino acids. Trimming shortened V by 0 bases and J by 0 bases, and 24 bases separated the two germline ends. Study outcomes and limitations: Complete responders matched newly diagnosed patients in baseline diversity. Unlike CD8+ TCR diversity, which did not rise significantly by C4D1, CD4+ TCR diversity did.

The rearrangement joins TRBV30 to TRBJ2-7; D unresolved. The specimen comprised peripheral blood mononuclear cells (PBMCs), sampled before the second cycle of nivolumab. The TCR comes from a human donor with classical Hodgkin lymphoma. CDR3 DNA sequence: TGTGCCTGGAGTGTGGGTGAGACACCTATTACAGCGATCTCCTACGAGCAGTACTTC. Residues: CAWSVGETPITAISYEQYF.